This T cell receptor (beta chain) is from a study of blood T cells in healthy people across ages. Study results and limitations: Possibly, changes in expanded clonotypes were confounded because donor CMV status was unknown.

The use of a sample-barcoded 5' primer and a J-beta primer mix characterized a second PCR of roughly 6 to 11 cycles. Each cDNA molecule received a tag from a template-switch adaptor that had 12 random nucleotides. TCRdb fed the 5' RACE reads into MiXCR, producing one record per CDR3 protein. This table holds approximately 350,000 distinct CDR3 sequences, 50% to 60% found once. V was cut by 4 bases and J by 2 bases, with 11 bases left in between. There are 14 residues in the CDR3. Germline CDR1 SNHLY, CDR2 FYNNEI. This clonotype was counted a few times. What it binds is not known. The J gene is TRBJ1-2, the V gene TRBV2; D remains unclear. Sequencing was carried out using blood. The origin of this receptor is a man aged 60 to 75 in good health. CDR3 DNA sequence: TGTGCCAGCAGTGTACAGTACGGGAACTATGGCTACACCTTC. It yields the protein CASSVQYGNYGYTF.